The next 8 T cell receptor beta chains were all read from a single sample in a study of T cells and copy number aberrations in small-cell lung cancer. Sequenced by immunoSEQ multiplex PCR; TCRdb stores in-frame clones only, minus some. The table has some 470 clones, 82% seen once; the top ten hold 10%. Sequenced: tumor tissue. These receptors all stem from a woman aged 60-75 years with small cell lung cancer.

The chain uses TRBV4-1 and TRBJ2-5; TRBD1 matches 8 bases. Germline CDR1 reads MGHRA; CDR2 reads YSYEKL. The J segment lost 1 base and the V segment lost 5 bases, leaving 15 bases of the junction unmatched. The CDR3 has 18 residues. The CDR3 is CASSSPRPGQVSQETQYF. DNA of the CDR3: TGCGCCAGCAGCAGCCCCCGCCCGGGACAGGTATCCCAAGAGACCCAGTACTTC.

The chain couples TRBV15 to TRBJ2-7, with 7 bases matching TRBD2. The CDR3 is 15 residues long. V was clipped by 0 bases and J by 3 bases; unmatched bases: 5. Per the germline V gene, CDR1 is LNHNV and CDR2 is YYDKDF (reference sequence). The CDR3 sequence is CATSRDFGGYYEQYF. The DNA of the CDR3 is TGTGCCACCAGCAGAGATTTCGGGGGGTACTACGAGCAGTACTTC.

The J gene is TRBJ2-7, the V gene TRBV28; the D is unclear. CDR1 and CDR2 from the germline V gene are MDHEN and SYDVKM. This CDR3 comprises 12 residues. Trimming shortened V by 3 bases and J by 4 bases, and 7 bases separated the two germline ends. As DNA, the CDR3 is TGTGCCAGCAGTTTGACGCCTTACGAGCAGTACTTC. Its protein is CASSLTPYEQYF.

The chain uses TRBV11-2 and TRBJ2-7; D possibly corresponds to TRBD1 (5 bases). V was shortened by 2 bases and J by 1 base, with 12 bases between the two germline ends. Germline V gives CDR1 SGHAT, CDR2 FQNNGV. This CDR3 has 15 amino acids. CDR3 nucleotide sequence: TGTGCCAGCAGCTTAATTCCGGACAATTCCTACGAGCAGTACTTC. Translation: CASSLIPDNSYEQYF.

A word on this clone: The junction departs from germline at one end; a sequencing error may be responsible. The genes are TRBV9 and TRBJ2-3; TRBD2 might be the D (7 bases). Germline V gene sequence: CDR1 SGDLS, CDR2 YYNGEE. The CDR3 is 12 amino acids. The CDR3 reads CASTSIGGAHNF. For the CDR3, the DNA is TGTGCCAGCACCTCAATAGGGGGGGCCCACAATTTC.

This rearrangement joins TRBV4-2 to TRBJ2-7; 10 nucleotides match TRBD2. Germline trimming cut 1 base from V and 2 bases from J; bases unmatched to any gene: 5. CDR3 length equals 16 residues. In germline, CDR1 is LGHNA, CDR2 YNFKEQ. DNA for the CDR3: TGTGCCAGCAGCCAAGCGGTAGCGGGAGGAACCTACGAGCAGTACTTC. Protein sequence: CASSQAVAGGTYEQYF.

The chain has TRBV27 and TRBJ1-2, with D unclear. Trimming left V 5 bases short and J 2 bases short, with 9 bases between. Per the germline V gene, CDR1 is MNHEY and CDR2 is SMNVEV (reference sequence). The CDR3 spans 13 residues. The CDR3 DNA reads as TGTGCCAGCAGTCTGGGGTCCAACTATGGCTACACCTTC. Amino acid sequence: CASSLGSNYGYTF.

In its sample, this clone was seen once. The CDR3 region is CASSESTLQETQYF. The CDR3 nucleotides are TGCGCCAGCAGTGAGTCGACACTCCAAGAGACCCAGTACTTC. The gene calls are TRBV10-2 and TRBJ2-5; D is unclear. The germline V gene has CDR1 WSHSY and CDR2 SAAADI. The V gene lost 0 bases and the J gene lost 1 base, with 6 bases spanning the gap. This CDR3 contains 14 residues.